The T cell receptor (beta chain) under discussion was sequenced for a study of blood T cell repertoires in COVID-19. Profiling relied on immunoSEQ multiplex PCR, and the TCRdb table lists in-frame clones only, not all of them. Altogether about 310,000 clones are present, approximately 83% being singletons, with the ten largest covering less than 2.5%. Germline V CDR1 and CDR2: KGHSH, LQKENI. V was trimmed by 4 bases and J by 5 bases, leaving 9 bases between them. The CDR3 has 12 amino acids. Which cohort a participant joined came from the clinical history participants gave. The receptor was isolated from a man aged 30 to 45 who had recovered from COVID-19. The sequencing sample was made of PBMCs or T cells enriched from blood (not recorded which). The V call is TRBV18, the J call TRBJ2-7, with D possibly being TRBD1 (5 bases). The CDR3: CASSQLGHEQYF. The CDR3 bases are TGTGCCAGCTCACAGTTGGGGCACGAGCAGTACTTC.